This TCR beta chain stems from a study of control samples from healthy donors and cancer patients. Sequenced by immunoSEQ multiplex PCR; TCRdb stores in-frame clones only, minus some. Here the sample spans 130,000 or so clones, around 90% being singletons. This clone showed up just a few times. With V trimmed by 0 bases and J by 11 bases, 9 bases remained unmatched. The germline gives CDR1 SGHDT, CDR2 YYEEEE. The CDR3 length is 16 residues. The source of this sequence is a man aged 40-50 years in good health. The sample comprised blood. The rearrangement joins TRBV5-6 to TRBJ1-6; TRBD1 matches 9 bases. For the CDR3, the DNA is TGTGCCAGCAGCTTGGCGGGGGGGACAGGGAGTGCACCCCTCCACTTT. Translating gives CASSLAGGTGSAPLHF.